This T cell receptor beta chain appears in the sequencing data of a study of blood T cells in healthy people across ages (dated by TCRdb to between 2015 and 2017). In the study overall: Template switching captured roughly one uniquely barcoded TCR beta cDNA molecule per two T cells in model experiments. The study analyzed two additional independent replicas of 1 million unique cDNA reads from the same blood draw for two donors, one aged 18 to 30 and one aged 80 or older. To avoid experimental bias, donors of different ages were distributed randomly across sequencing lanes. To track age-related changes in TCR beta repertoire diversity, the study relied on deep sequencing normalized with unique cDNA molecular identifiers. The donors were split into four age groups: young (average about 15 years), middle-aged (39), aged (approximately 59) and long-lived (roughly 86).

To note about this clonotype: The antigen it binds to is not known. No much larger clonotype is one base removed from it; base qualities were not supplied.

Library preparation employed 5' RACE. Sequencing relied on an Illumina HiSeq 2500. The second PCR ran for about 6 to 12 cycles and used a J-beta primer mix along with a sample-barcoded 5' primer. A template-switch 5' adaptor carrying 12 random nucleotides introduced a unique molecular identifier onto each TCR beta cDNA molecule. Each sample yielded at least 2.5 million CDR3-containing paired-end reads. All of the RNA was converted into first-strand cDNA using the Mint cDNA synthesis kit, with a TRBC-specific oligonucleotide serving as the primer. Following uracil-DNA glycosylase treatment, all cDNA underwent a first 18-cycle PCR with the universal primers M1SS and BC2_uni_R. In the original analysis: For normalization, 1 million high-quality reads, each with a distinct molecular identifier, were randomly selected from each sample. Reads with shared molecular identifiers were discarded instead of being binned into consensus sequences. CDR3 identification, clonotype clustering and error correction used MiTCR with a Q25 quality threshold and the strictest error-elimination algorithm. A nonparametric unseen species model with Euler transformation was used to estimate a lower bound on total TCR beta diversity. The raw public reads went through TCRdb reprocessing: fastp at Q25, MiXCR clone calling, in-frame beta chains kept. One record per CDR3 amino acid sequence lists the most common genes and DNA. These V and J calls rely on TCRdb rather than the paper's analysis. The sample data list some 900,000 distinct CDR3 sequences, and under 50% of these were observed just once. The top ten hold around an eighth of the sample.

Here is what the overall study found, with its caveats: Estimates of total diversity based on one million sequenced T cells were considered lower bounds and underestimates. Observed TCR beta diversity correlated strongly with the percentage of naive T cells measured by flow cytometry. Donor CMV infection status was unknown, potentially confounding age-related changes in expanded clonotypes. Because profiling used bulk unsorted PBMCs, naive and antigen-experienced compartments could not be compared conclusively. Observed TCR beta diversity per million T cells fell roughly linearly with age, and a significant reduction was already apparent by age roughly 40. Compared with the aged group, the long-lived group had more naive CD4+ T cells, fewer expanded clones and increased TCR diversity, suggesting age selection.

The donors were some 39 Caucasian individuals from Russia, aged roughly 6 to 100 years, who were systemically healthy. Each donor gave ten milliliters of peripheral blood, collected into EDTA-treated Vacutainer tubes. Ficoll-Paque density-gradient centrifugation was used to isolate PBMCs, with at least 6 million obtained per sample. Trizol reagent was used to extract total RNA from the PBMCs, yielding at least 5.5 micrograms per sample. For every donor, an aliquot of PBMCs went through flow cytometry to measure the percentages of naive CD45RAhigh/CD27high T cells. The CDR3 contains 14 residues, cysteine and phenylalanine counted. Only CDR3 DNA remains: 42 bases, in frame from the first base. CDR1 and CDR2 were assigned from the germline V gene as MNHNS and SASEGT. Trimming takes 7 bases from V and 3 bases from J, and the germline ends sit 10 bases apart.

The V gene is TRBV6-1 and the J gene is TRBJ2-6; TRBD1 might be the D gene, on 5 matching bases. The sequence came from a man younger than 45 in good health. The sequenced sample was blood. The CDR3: CASIDRGGANVLTF. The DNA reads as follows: TGTGCCAGCATCGACAGAGGTGGGGCCAACGTCCTGACTTTC.